Sequencing of this TCR beta chain was carried out in a study of shared clonotypes between healthy human individuals (dated by TCRdb to the early 2020s). Broadly, across the study: The cohort comprised a couple of women and a few men aged 18 to 49 years. To increase sequencing depth and limit assay-specific biases, different laboratories used diverse techniques to prepare libraries and sequence TCR repertoires. For each donor, CD4 naive and CD4 memory were each given three plates, CD8 naive was given two plates, and CD8 memory was given one plate. Per donor, leukapheresis produced somewhere between about 0.85 and 8.9 billion PBMCs. The study deeply sequenced blood TCR repertoires of several healthy adults to estimate repertoire size and the extent of clonotype sharing between individuals.

CD8 naive samples were obtained by positive selection for CCR7 among CD45RO-negative cells, yielding a CD45RA+CCR7+ population from which TemRA cells were excluded. Healthy HIV-negative adults with no recently reported acute infections or vaccinations were included as donors. Only Caucasian adults living in Nashville, Tennessee, USA were represented among the donors. After blood collection by leukapheresis, PBMCs were isolated using Ficoll-Histopaque density gradient centrifugation and then cryopreserved in the vapor phase of liquid nitrogen. Analytical flow cytometry was used to check the purity and quantity of each magnetically sorted T cell population. Genomic DNA was isolated from every sorted fraction and measured by UV absorbance on a Nanodrop 2000c. With respect to this clone: There is no known antigen for this receptor. Base-call qualities are not available, and no considerably larger clone is one nucleotide away.

The V end loses 4 bases and the J end loses 12 bases, and a stretch of 19 bases separates them. Taken from cysteine to phenylalanine, the CDR3 has 15 residues. The kept DNA is CDR3 alone, 45 bases in frame from the first base. The germline V gene (reference sequence) yields MNHNY for CDR1 and SVGAGI for CDR2. The study at large found these results: Pairwise subsampling led to the expectation that sequencing depth would affect the degree of clonotype sharing among donors. Incomplete sequencing was indicated by rarefaction of sorted-subset datasets, despite the large sequencing depth. About 5% of naive CD4, approximately 3.7% of naive CD8, approximately 2.2% of memory CD4, and around 0.42% of memory CD8 clonotypes were shared across a few donors. The small number of donors limited the genetic and exposure-history diversity represented. Larger estimated clonotype richness was generally found for naive subsets than for memory subsets. Only blood was sampled, and tissue TCR repertoires likely differ from those in blood. Higher generation probabilities were observed for clonotypes shared by all four sorted-subset donors than for non-shared clonotypes.

Using the deep immunoSEQ assay, multiplex PCR amplified TCR CDR3 regions from genomic DNA. For each cell subset, the extracted genomic DNA was distributed evenly across all wells of several immunoSEQ 96-well plates, and each plate served as one replicate. Each replicate PCR for sorted subsets received about 180 ng genomic DNA, equal to 28,000 or so T cell genomes. Purified libraries were quantified with a Qubit 3.0 fluorometer, sized on a Bioanalyzer 2100, and re-quantified with the KAPA Library Quantification kit. Every immunoSEQ 96-well plate was sequenced on a separate single-read 150-cycle Illumina NextSeq 550 flow cell. Per the authors' processing: Because the immunoSEQ output included only junctional sequences and no quality scores, the filtering could not be the same as the filtering used for full-length reads. To assign V/J genes and CDR3, sequences were annotated against IMGT germline references using PyIR, a Python wrapper for IgBLAST v1.9. Any read was removed if the V/J assignment was weak (E-value above 1e-6), the CDR3 was missing, or the read contained stop codons, out-of-frame junctions, or ambiguous translated residues. A V3J clonotype was defined by an identical inferred V gene, J gene, and CDR3 amino acid sequence. To compute the percentage overlap between repertoires, the number of shared unique clonotypes was divided by the size of the smaller repertoire. Richness of each repertoire was evaluated using RTK rarefaction, the Chao1 estimator, and Recon v2.1 estimates of unobserved clonotypes. For all TCRbeta clonotypes obtained by the gDNA method from a handful of donors, generation probabilities were computed with OLGA. Entries here come from immuneACCESS through TCRdb and include only in-frame sequences with V and J called. Some clones fail to appear in such tables; in the studies checked, an unresolved V gene covers under half of the shortfall, and the cause of the remainder is unknown. V and J calls and clone size are those listed in that table; D and trimming were worked out from the DNA. The sample data list hundreds of thousands of clones, and roughly 96% of these were observed just once. About 0.11% of the sample goes to the ten largest clones.

What was sequenced was naive CD8+ T cells sorted from blood. The cell subset or site label here, explained by the study, means: CD45RA+CCR7+. The V and J segments used are TRBV6-6 and TRBJ2-6, and perhaps TRBD1 as D gene, on 6 matching bases. The sequence derives from a woman in her 30s in good health. The DNA sequence is as follows: TGTGCCAGCAGTTCCTCGGACAGCGAGCCCATCGTCCTGACTTTC. This gives the protein CASSSSDSEPIVLTF.